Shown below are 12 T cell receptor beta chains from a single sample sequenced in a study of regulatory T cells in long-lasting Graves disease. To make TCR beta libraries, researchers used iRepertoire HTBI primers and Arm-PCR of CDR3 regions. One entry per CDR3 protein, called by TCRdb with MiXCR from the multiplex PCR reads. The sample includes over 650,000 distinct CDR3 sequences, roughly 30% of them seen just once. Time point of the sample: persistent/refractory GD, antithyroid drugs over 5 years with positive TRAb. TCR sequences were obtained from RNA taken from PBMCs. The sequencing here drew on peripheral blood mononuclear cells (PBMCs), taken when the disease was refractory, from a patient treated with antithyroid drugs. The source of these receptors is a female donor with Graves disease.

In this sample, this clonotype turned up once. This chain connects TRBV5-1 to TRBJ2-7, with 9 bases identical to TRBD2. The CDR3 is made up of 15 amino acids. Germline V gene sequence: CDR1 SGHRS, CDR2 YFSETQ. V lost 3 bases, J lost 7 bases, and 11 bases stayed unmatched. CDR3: CASSSTSGEVGEQYF. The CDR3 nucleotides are TGCGCCAGCAGCTCGACTAGCGGAGAAGTGGGAGAGCAGTACTTC. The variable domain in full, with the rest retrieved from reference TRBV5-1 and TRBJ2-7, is KAGVTQTPRYLIKTRGQQVTLSCSPISGHRSVSWYQQTPGQGLQFLFEYFSETQRNKGNFPGRFSGRQFSNSRSEMNVSTLELGDSALYLCASSSTSGEVGEQYFGPGTRLTVT.

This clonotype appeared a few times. The CDR3 protein is CASRLGGVQETQYF. The CDR3 DNA reads as TGTGCCAGCCGACTGGGCGGGGTCCAAGAGACCCAGTACTTC. This sequence joins TRBV2 and TRBJ2-5, with D maybe TRBD2 (6 bases). V shed 8 bases and J shed 1 base, with 14 bases lying between them. This CDR3 is built from 14 residues. The germline V gene encodes CDR1 SNHLY and CDR2 FYNNEI.

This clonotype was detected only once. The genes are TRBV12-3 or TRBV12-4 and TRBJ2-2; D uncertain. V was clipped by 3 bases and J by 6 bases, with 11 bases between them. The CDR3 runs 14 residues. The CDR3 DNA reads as TGTGCCAGCAGTTTCAGCCCCCCCCCCGGGGAGCTGTTTTTT. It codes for CASSFSPPPGELFF.

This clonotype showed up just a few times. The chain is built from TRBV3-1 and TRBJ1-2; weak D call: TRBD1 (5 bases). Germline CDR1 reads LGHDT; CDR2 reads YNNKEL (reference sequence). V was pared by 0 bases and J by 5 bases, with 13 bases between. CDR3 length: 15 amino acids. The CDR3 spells CASSQEGRTPYGYTF. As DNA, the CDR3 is TGTGCCAGCAGCCAAGAGGGACGGACTCCATATGGCTACACCTTC.

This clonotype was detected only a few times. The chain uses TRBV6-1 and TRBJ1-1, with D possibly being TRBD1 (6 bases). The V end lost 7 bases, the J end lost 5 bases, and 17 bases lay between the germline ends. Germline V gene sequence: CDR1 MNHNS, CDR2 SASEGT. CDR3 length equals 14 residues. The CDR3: CASTLSGAQTEAFF. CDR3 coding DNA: TGTGCCAGCACCCTGTCGGGGGCGCAAACTGAAGCTTTCTTT.

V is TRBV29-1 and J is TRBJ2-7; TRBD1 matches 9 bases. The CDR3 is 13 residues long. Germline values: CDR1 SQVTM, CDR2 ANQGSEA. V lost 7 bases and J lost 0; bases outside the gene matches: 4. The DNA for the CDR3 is TGCAGCGAGCGACAGGGGGGCTCCTACGAGCAGTACTTC. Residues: CSERQGGSYEQYF.

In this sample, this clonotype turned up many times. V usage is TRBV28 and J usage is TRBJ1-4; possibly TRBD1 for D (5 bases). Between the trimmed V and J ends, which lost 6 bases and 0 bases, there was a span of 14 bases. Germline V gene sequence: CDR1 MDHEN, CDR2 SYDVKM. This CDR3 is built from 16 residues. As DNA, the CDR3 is TGTGCCAGCAGCGATAGGACACTTTCAACTAATGAAAAACTGTTTTTT. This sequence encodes CASSDRTLSTNEKLFF.

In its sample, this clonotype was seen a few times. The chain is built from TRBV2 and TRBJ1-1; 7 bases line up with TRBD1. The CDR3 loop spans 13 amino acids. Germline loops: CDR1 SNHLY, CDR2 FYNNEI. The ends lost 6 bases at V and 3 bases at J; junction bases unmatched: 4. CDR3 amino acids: CASSDREDTEAFF. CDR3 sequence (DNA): TGTGCCAGCAGCGACAGGGAGGACACTGAAGCTTTCTTT.

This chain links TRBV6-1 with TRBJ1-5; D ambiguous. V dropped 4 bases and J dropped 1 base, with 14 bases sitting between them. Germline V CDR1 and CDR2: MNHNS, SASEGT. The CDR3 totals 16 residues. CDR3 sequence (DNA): TGTGCCAGCAGTGTGTACACACTTCAAAGCAATCAGCCCCAGCATTTT. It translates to CASSVYTLQSNQPQHF.

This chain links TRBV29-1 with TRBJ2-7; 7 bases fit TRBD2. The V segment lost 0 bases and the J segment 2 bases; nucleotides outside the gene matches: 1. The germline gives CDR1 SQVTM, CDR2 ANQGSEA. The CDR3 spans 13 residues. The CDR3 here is CSVEDGLAYEQYF. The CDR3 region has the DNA TGCAGCGTTGAAGATGGACTAGCCTACGAGCAGTACTTC.

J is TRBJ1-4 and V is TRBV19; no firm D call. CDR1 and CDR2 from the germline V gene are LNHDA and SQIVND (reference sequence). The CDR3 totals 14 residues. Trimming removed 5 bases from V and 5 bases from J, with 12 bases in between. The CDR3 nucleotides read TGTGCCAGTAGTGGCGGACTGAGCAATGAAAAACTGTTTTTT. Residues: CASSGGLSNEKLFF.

The CDR3 protein is CASGTGTTYEQYF. CDR3 nucleotide sequence: TGTGCCAGCGGGACAGGGACTACCTACGAGCAGTACTTC. This chain uses TRBV25-1 with TRBJ2-7; the match to TRBD1 covers 9 bases. V shed 8 bases, J shed 2 bases, and the junction held 4 bases outside the gene matches. This CDR3 is built from 13 residues. CDR1 MGHDK and CDR2 SYGVNS come from the germline V gene.